The T cell receptor beta chain under discussion was sequenced for a study of blood T cell repertoires in COVID-19. Study details: Acute and convalescent COVID-19 specimens originated in the United States, Italy and Spain. The cDNA or gDNA used as material had been derived from T cells, B-cell-depleted T cells, or PBMCs.

V lost 5 bases and J lost 7; bases outside the gene matches: 7. From germline, CDR1 is MNHEY and CDR2 SVGEGT. There are 14 residues in the CDR3. Authors' data handling: For nucleated cells, counts were estimated from reference gene primer amplification. Only in-frame clones appear in the TCRdb table, and some are missing; sequencing was by immunoSEQ multiplex PCR. D and trimming come from the DNA, and the V and J calls and clone size come from that table. The table shows 150,000 to 200,000 clones, with roughly 84% occurring only once. The sequence came from a man aged 18 to 29 with active or convalescent COVID-19. The V and J genes are TRBV6-2 or TRBV6-3 and TRBJ2-1, with 8 bases fitting TRBD2. Material for sequencing was peripheral blood. DNA for the CDR3: TGTGCCAGCAGTAACCCGGGAGGGTGGAATGAGCAGTTCTTC. Translating gives CASSNPGGWNEQFF.